This TCR beta chain was sequenced during a study of T cell responses to AZD1222 COVID-19 vaccine. Worth noting for this clone: What it binds is not known.

Findings and limits, study-wide: Repertoires in all cases were sampled only once the peak T cell response had passed.

The V gene's germline CDR1 is SEHNR and CDR2 FQNEAQ (reference sequence). V was pared by 8 bases and J by 6 bases, with 11 bases between. The CDR3 consists of 12 residues. Data came from immunoSEQ multiplex PCR; TCRdb stores just in-frame clones and leaves some out. The sample has about 180,000 clones, over 80% seen once. This clonotype originated in an adult who received the MenACWY meningococcal vaccine as a control. This sequence joins TRBV7-9 and TRBJ1-5, with TRBD1 as a possible D gene (5 bases). The sample here was peripheral blood, taken 28 days after the second dose of the MenACWY control vaccine. CDR3 in amino acids: CASQRGSQPQHF. CDR3 sequence (DNA): TGTGCCAGCCAAAGGGGAAGTCAGCCCCAGCATTTT.